This T cell receptor (beta chain) was obtained from a study of OX40 agonist ivuxolimab in advanced cancers. Background on the study: An agonistic anti-OX40 (CD134) antibody, ivuxolimab, was used to treat the patients. Broader study findings: The work left the antigen specificity of expanded peripheral T cells undetermined. Clonal expansion among partial responders at 0.1-3.0 mg/kg ranked near the lowest.

For this clone: Its antigen is as yet unknown.

Only in-frame clones appear in the TCRdb table, and some are missing; sequencing was by immunoSEQ multiplex PCR. This repertoire shows tens of thousands of clones, 80% to 90% found once; its top ten account for just under 0.25%. The sequences come from CD4+ or CD8+ T cells sorted from blood, collected in a trial of the OX40 agonist ivuxolimab. This receptor was obtained from an adult with an advanced solid tumor such as melanoma, head and neck, liver or kidney cancer.

CDR3 DNA: TGTGCCAGCAGTCGTCAATTGGAGAGGGAAAAACTGTTTTTT. As protein: CASSRQLEREKLFF. This chain uses TRBV6-5 with TRBJ1-4, with unresolved D. The germline gives CDR1 MNHEY, CDR2 SVGAGI. CDR3 length: 14 amino acids. Trimming stripped 5 bases from V and 8 bases from J, with 15 bases between.